A selection of T cell receptor beta chains follows, all from one sample in a study of T cell responses to AZD1222 COVID-19 vaccine. Generated by immunoSEQ multiplex PCR, the TCRdb table keeps only in-frame clones and is missing some. This table holds 240,000 or so clones, about 92% found once. The sample consisted of peripheral blood, taken on day 0 of AZD1222 vaccination. Receptors originate from an adult in good health. The CDR3 runs from the conserved cysteine through the conserved F or W. A D gene is named only where the DNA matches it firmly. Some rows mark clone size as missing; the rest say once, few, many or name a class of expanded clone.

d_call	clone_size	v_call	j_call	cdr3_nt	cdr3_aa
-	-	TRBV19	TRBJ2-2	TGTGCCAGTAGTGTCTCCGGGGGGGAGCTGTTTTTT	CASSVSGGELFF
TRBD2	-	TRBV28	TRBJ2-1	TGTGCCAGCAGGGGGACTAGCGGGGGGAACTACAATGAGCAGTTCTTC	CASRGTSGGNYNEQFF
-	-	TRBV6-2/TRBV6-3	TRBJ2-2	TGTGCCAGCAGTTTGCTGGGGGTGAACACCGGGGAGCTGTTTTTT	CASSLLGVNTGELFF
TRBD1	-	TRBV28	TRBJ1-4	TGTGCCAGCAGCCCCACCCCGACAGGGACTGAAAAACTGTTTTTT	CASSPTPTGTEKLFF
-	-	TRBV10-1	TRBJ2-1	TGCGCCAGCAGTGAGTCGATAGGGGGGAAGGGGGAGCAGTTCTTC	CASSESIGGKGEQFF
-	-	TRBV2	TRBJ2-1	TGTGCCAGCAGGGACACCAGGGATGGTGAGCAGTTCTTC	CASRDTRDGEQFF
TRBD2	once	TRBV5-1	TRBJ2-5	TGCGCCAGCAGCTGGTTAGCGGGTTCCCCCGGAGAGACCCAGTACTTC	CASSWLAGSPGETQYF
-	few	TRBV5-6	TRBJ2-1	TGTGCCAGCAGCTTGGCCACAGGGTCGGGATACAATGAGCAGTTCTTC	CASSLATGSGYNEQFF
-	-	TRBV5-4	TRBJ1-1	TGTGCCAGCAGCCTGGGGGGGGCGCGACGCGCTGAAGCTTTCTTT	CASSLGGARRAEAFF
-	-	TRBV4-2	TRBJ1-1	TGTGCCAGCAGCCAAGATACGGGCACTGAAGCTTTCTTT	CASSQDTGTEAFF
-	-	TRBV28	TRBJ2-7	TGTGCCAGCAGTTTAAAACTTTCCCCACCCCCGGGGCAGTACTTC	CASSLKLSPPPGQYF
-	once	TRBV28	TRBJ1-6	TGTGCCAGCAATACCGGGACACATTCACCCCTCCACTTT	CASNTGTHSPLHF
-	-	TRBV11-1	TRBJ2-1	TGTGCCAGCAGCTTCGGACAGATCAATGAGCAGTTCTTC	CASSFGQINEQFF
-	-	TRBV19	TRBJ2-7	TGTGCCAGTAGTATAGGAATTGTCGTCGGCGAGCAGTACTTC	CASSIGIVVGEQYF
-	-	TRBV11-1	TRBJ2-2	TGTGCCAGCAGGCCTAGGGGAATCACAGGGTTGGAGCTGTTTTTT	CASRPRGITGLELFF
-	-	TRBV20-1	TRBJ1-1	TGCAGTTCTACCCGGAACACTGAAGCTTTCTTT	CSSTRNTEAFF
TRBD1	-	TRBV5-1	TRBJ1-1	TGCGCCAGCAGCTTGGGGACAGGGGGCACTGAAGCTTTCTTT	CASSLGTGGTEAFF
-	-	TRBV6-5	TRBJ1-6	TGTGCCAGCAGTTACGCAGCATATAATTCACCCCTCCACTTT	CASSYAAYNSPLHF
-	-	TRBV9	TRBJ2-2	TGTGCCAGCAGCGCGGACACTTACACCGGGGAGCTGTTTTTT	CASSADTYTGELFF
-	-	TRBV10-3	TRBJ1-2	TGTGCCATCAGTGAAGCCCTGGCGGGCTATGGCTACACCTTC	CAISEALAGYGYTF
-	once	TRBV5-1	TRBJ1-4	TGCGCCAGCAGCTTGCAGGGTTCTAATGAAAAACTGTTTTTT	CASSLQGSNEKLFF
-	-	TRBV5-6	TRBJ2-1	TGTGCCAGCAGCCCGTTGAGGTCCTACAATGAGCAGTTCTTC	CASSPLRSYNEQFF
-	-	TRBV5-4	TRBJ2-2	TGTGCCAGCAGCCGGCCCGATCCCGGGGAGCTGTTTTTT	CASSRPDPGELFF
-	-	TRBV5-1	TRBJ1-4	TGCGCCAGCAGCTTGGGGTCCACAGGGCCAGAAAAACTGTTTTTT	CASSLGSTGPEKLFF
TRBD1	-	TRBV9	TRBJ2-2	TGTGCCAGCAGCGTAGCGGACAGGGATACCGGGGAGCTGTTTTTT	CASSVADRDTGELFF
-	few	TRBV14	TRBJ1-1	TGTGCCAGCAGCCAAGTGGGGAGATTAGCTTTCTTT	CASSQVGRLAFF
TRBD2	once	TRBV28	TRBJ2-1	TGTGCCAGCAGTGGACTAGCGGGAGGCCTAGGGAATGAGCAGTTCTTC	CASSGLAGGLGNEQFF
-	-	TRBV2	TRBJ1-3	TGTGCCAGCAAATTGGAAAACACCATATATTTT	CASKLENTIYF
-	few	TRBV3-1/TRBV3-2	TRBJ1-6	TGTGCCAGCAGCCTAAGAGTACAGGGCGGTTCACCCCTCCACTTT	CASSLRVQGGSPLHF
-	once	TRBV5-4	TRBJ1-1	TGTGCCAGCAGCCTCACAGCGAACACTGAAGCTTTCTTT	CASSLTANTEAFF
TRBD1	-	TRBV28	TRBJ2-7	TGTGCCAGCAGGCTCCGGGACAGGGGGCTTTACGAGCAGTACTTC	CASRLRDRGLYEQYF
TRBD1	-	TRBV7-8	TRBJ1-4	TGTGCCAGCAGCCCGGGGACAGTCGCTAATGAAAAACTGTTTTTT	CASSPGTVANEKLFF
-	-	TRBV5-1	TRBJ1-1	TGCGCCAGCAGCTTGGATGGACAGCTGAACACTGAAGCTTTCTTT	CASSLDGQLNTEAFF
TRBD1	-	TRBV18	TRBJ1-2	TGTGCCAGCTCTTCCGGGACAGCCTATGGCTACACCTTC	CASSSGTAYGYTF
-	-	TRBV30	TRBJ1-6	TGTGCCTGGAGGGAAGTGGATGGTTCACCCCTCCACTTT	CAWREVDGSPLHF